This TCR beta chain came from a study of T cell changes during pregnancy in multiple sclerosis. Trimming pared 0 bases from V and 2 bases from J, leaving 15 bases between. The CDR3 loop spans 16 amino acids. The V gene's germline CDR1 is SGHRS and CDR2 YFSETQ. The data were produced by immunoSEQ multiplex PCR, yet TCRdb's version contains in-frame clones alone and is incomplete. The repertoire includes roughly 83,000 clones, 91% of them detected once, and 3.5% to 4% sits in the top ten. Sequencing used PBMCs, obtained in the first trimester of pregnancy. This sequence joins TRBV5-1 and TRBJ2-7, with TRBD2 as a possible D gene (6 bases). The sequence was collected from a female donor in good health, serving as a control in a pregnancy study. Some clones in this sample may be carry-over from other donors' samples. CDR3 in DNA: TGCGCCAGCAGCTTGGGGGGGAGGTGGGGGGCCTACGAGCAGTACTTC. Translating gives CASSLGGRWGAYEQYF.